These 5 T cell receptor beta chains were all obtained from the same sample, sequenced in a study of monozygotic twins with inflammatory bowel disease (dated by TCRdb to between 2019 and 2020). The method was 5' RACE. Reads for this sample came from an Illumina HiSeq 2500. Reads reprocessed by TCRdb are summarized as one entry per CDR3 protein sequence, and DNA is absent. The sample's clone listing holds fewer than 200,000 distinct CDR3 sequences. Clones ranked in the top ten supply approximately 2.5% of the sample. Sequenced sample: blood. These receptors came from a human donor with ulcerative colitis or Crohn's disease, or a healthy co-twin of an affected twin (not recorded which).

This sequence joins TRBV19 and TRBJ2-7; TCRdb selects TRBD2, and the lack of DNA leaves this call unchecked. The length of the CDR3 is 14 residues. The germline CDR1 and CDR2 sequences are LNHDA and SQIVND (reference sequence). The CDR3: CASSSGLADYEQYF.

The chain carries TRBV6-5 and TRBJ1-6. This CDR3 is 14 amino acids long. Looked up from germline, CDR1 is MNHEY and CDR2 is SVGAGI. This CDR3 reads CASSYQSRGTPLHF.

CDR3 loop: CATSDRRFSGANVLTF. The chain links TRBV24-1 to TRBJ2-6. There are 16 residues in the CDR3. In germline, CDR1 is KGHDR, CDR2 SFDVKD.

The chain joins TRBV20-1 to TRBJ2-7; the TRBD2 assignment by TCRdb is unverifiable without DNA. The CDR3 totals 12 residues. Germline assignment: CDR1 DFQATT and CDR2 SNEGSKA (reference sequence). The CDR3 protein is CSASGRRYEQYF.

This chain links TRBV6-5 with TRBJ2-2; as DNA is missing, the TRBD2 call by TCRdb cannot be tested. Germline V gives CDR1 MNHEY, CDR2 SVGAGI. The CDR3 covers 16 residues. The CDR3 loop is CASSYGLAILTGELFF.